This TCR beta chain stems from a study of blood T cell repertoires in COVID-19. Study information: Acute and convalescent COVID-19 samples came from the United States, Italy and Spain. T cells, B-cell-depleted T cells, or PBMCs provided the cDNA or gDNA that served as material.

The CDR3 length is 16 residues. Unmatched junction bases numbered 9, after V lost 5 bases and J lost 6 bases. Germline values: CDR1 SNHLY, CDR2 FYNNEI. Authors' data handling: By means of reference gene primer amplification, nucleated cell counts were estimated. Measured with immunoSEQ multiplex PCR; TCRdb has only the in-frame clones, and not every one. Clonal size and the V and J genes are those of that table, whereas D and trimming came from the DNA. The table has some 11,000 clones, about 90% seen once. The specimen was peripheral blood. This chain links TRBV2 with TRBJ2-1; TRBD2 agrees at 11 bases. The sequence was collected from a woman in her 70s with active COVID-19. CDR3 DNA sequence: TGTGCCAGCAGTCCACGACTAGCGGGAACCCTCAATGAGCAGTTCTTC. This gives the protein CASSPRLAGTLNEQFF.